This T cell receptor (beta chain) originates from a study of cytomegalovirus exposure and HLA in healthy donors. The PCR used 60 Vbeta and 13 Jbeta primers. Only in-frame clones appear in the TCRdb table, and some are missing; sequencing was by immunoSEQ multiplex PCR. The specimen's table records under 95,000 clones. Study observations and caveats: Some V segments, TRBV6-2 and TRBV6-3 among them, were indistinguishable and were therefore excluded. The likely origin of a cluster of highly shared sequence variants was a sequencing artifact. HLA-A and HLA-B allele assignments for most subjects were reportedly predicted accurately using TCR beta sequences. A later analysis linked a missense DCLRE1C variant to TCR beta V- and J-gene trimming.

Points on this clone: Its antigen remains unidentified.

The CDR3 consists of 13 residues. J gave up 2 bases and V 8 bases, and 6 bases lay outside the gene matches. Per the germline V gene, CDR1 is MDHEN and CDR2 is SYDVKM. Sequenced sample: PBMCs. The TCR sequence derives from a man aged 50-59 years in good health and CMV-seronegative. The chain is built from TRBV28 and TRBJ2-7, with 7 bases aligning to TRBD1. The chain's CDR3 is CASRAGTAYEQYF. The CDR3 DNA follows: TGTGCCAGCCGAGCCGGGACAGCCTACGAGCAGTACTTC.